This T cell receptor (beta chain) was identified during a study of vaccination and CD4 T cells after COVID-19. Concerning this clonotype itself: What it binds is unknown.

Treatment noted: roughly ten-day PBMC culture with coronavirus spike peptide pools or control peptides (ViraFEST assay). This CDR3 contains 12 residues. Trimming cost V 3 bases and J 6 bases, with 10 bases left between them. Per the germline V gene, CDR1 is SQVTM and CDR2 is ANQGSEA. The Oncomine TCR Beta short-read assay was applied to DNA of cultured CD4+ T cells. MiXCR, run by TCRdb on the PCR reads, gives a single entry per CDR3 protein. There are tens of thousands of distinct CDR3 sequences in the sample; approximately 50% occur only once, and roughly 4.8% lies in the top ten. This TCR was sampled from a human donor who had recovered from COVID-19. The sample comprised CD4+ T cells from blood, cultured in vitro. V usage is TRBV29-1 and J usage is TRBJ2-3, with D tentatively TRBD2 (6 bases). The CDR3 here is CSVDAGSDTQYF. The CDR3 nucleotides read TGCAGCGTTGACGCGGGGTCGGATACGCAGTATTTT.